This TCR beta chain emerged from a study of blood T cells in healthy people across ages. Study-level points and caveats: Changes seen in expanded clonotypes were possibly confounded by donor CMV status left unknown. Considered underestimates were the diversity estimates obtained from one million T cells.

A second roughly 7 to 12 cycle PCR used barcoded and J-beta primers. One entry per CDR3 protein, called by TCRdb with MiXCR from the 5' RACE reads. The table lists roughly 1.5 million distinct CDR3 sequences, under 55% of them singletons. In this sample, this clonotype turned up a few times. Its antigen remains unknown. The receptor was derived from a woman younger than 35 in good health. The specimen was blood.

CDR3 coding DNA: TGTGCCAGCAGCCAGTTCACTGGTGAGCAGTTCTTC. Encoded protein: CASSQFTGEQFF. V is TRBV7-2 and J is TRBJ2-1; the D is unclear. From germline, CDR1 is SGHTA and CDR2 FQGNSA. The CDR3 length is 12 residues. The V and J ends lost 5 bases and 9 bases respectively, with 11 bases between them.